Each of the 6 T cell receptor beta chains below was sequenced from the same sample in a study of blood T cell repertoires in COVID-19. TCRdb's copy holds only in-frame clones and misses some; the assay was immunoSEQ multiplex PCR. The sample records 200,000 or so clones, roughly 84% being singletons. The sequencing sample was made of peripheral blood. Receptors originate from a woman between 55 and 75 years old who had recovered from COVID-19.

The chain employs TRBV6-2 or TRBV6-3 and TRBJ1-1; 7 nucleotides align to TRBD1. The CDR3 consists of 14 residues. The V segment lost 2 bases and the J segment 2 bases; nucleotides outside the gene matches: 2. Germline loops: CDR1 MNHEY, CDR2 SVGEGT. The CDR3 DNA sequence: TGTGCCAGCAGTTACCAGGGGGGCAACACTGAAGCTTTCTTT. Amino acid sequence: CASSYQGGNTEAFF.

V and J are TRBV9 and TRBJ2-1; the D gene is possibly TRBD2 (7 bases). Trimming shortened V by 4 bases and J by 6 bases, and 14 bases separated the two germline ends. From germline, CDR1 is SGDLS and CDR2 YYNGEE. This CDR3 spans 14 amino acids. The DNA of the CDR3 is TGTGCCAGCAGCCCTGGGGGGGGGCCCAATGAGCAGTTCTTC. It encodes CASSPGGGPNEQFF.

V usage is TRBV7-2 and J usage is TRBJ2-1, with 8 bases fitting TRBD2. This CDR3 is built from 15 residues. Trimming removed 2 bases from V and 7 bases from J; junction bases left unmatched: 7. Germline V gene sequence: CDR1 SGHTA, CDR2 FQGNSA. CDR3 protein: CASSLSRGGKNEQFF. The DNA of the CDR3 is TGTGCCAGCAGCTTAAGTCGGGGGGGTAAAAATGAGCAGTTCTTC.

The J gene is TRBJ1-1, the V gene TRBV5-4, with D perhaps TRBD1 (5 bases). The CDR3 has 13 amino acids. Trimming removed 4 bases from V and 3 bases from J, with 10 bases in between. Germline V gene sequence: CDR1 SGHNT, CDR2 YYREEE (reference sequence). CDR3 region: CASSPRGYTEAFF. Written as DNA, the CDR3 is TGTGCCAGCAGCCCTCGGGGGTACACTGAAGCTTTCTTT. The full variable domain, with the rest looked up from reference TRBV5-4 and TRBJ1-1, is ETGVTQSPTHLIKTRGQQVTLRCSSQSGHNTVSWYQQALGQGPQFIFQYYREEENGRGNFPPRFSGLQFPNYSSELNVNALELDDSALYLCASSPRGYTEAFFGQGTRLTVV.

The gene calls are TRBV7-8 and TRBJ2-1, with TRBD2 matching 11 bases. The germline CDR1 and CDR2 sequences are SGHVS and FQNEAQ. The CDR3 is 12 residues long. V dropped 5 bases and J dropped 15; count of bases not matched to a gene: 6. Here the CDR3 DNA reads TGTGCCAGCAGCGTCGCTAGCGGGGGGACGTTCTTC. Translated, it gives CASSVASGGTFF.

V gene TRBV18 combines with J gene TRBJ1-5, with 7 bases aligning to TRBD1. The V segment lost 9 bases and the J segment 4 bases; nucleotides outside the gene matches: 6. Germline V gene sequence: CDR1 KGHSH, CDR2 LQKENI. The CDR3 has 13 amino acids. The CDR3 sequence is CASSGQQNQPQHF. CDR3 DNA: TGTGCCAGTTCGGGACAGCAGAATCAGCCCCAGCATTTT.